The 29 T cell receptor beta chains listed next were all sequenced from one sample in a study of blood T cells in healthy people across ages. Using a J-beta primer mix together with a sample-barcoded 5' primer, a second PCR was run for about 6 to 12 cycles. TCRdb analysed the 5' RACE reads with MiXCR anew, one entry per CDR3 protein. This sample has around 1,000,000 distinct CDR3 sequences, with roughly two fifths found just once. Material: blood. The receptors were sampled from a man younger than 30 in good health.

This clonotype was observed a handful of times. The chain uses TRBV20-1 and TRBJ2-7, with TRBD1 identical over 8 bases. Germline CDR1 and CDR2: DFQATT and SNEGSKA (reference sequence). This CDR3 contains 14 residues. J lost 5 bases, V lost 0 bases, and 6 bases had no gene match. The CDR3 loop is CSARDRQGYHEQYF. The CDR3 nucleotides are TGCAGTGCTAGAGATCGACAGGGGTACCACGAGCAGTACTTC.

The chain uses TRBV9 and TRBJ1-3; D gene uncertain. Trimming left V 2 bases short and J 3 bases short, with 9 bases between. Germline lookup yields CDR1 SGDLS and CDR2 YYNGEE. The CDR3 sequence is 14 residues long. The CDR3 bases are TGTGCCAGCAGCGTTGCAGAGGTTGGAAACACCATATATTTT. Its translation: CASSVAEVGNTIYF.

The table lists this clonotype with a few counts. V usage is TRBV20-1 and J usage is TRBJ1-4; D is uncertain. Trimming cost V 3 bases and J 8 bases, with 7 bases left between them. The CDR3 has 11 amino acids. In germline, CDR1 is DFQATT, CDR2 SNEGSKA (reference sequence). CDR3 sequence reads: CSARSIEKLFF. The CDR3 coding sequence is TGCAGTGCTAGGTCGATCGAAAAACTGTTTTTT.

This clonotype was observed many times. This may be a read error, as it is one base from a much larger clone. The chain is built from TRBV6-2 or TRBV6-3 and TRBJ1-1; D is unclear. The V gene lost 6 bases and the J gene lost 5 bases, with 7 bases spanning the gap. CDR3 length: 11 residues. CDR1 is MNHEY, CDR2 SVGEGT, per germline. CDR3 sequence: CASRLGTEAFF. CDR3 nucleotide sequence: TGTGCCAGCAGGTTGGGGACTGAAGCTTTCTTT.

The J gene is TRBJ2-7, the V gene TRBV21-1. TRBV21-1 is designated a pseudogene. The CDR3 consists of 13 residues. In DNA, the CDR3 is TGTGCCAGCAGCAAAAAGGTTACCTACGAGCAGTACTTC. This codes for CASSKKVTYEQYF.

The rearrangement links TRBV30 to TRBJ1-5; no clear D gene. Germline V gene lookup returns CDR1 GTSNPN and CDR2 SVGIG (reference sequence). Trimming cost V 0 bases and J 4 bases, with 7 bases left between them. This CDR3 has 13 residues. CDR3 DNA: TGTGCCTGGAGTGTACATAGAAATCAGCCCCAGCATTTT. Residues: CAWSVHRNQPQHF.

The rearrangement links TRBV10-3 to TRBJ1-5, with 9 bases identical to TRBD1. The CDR3 has 16 amino acids. Looked up from germline, CDR1 is ENHRY and CDR2 is SYGVKD. Germline trimming cut 10 bases from V and 5 bases from J; bases unmatched to any gene: 15. This CDR3 is CATGNTGTGGDQPQHF. DNA of the CDR3: TGTGCCACAGGTAACACCGGAACAGGGGGCGATCAGCCCCAGCATTTT.

This clonotype was detected a few times. The V gene is TRBV7-6, the J gene TRBJ2-1, with D perhaps given as TRBD1 or TRBD2 (5 bases each). This CDR3 spans 15 amino acids. Trimming removed 5 bases at V and 4 bases at J, with 15 bases between. The germline V gene encodes CDR1 SGHVS and CDR2 FNYEAQ. CDR3 DNA sequence: TGTGCCAGCAGCCCCGGGGCCGCCACATACAATGAGCAGTTCTTC. It encodes CASSPGAATYNEQFF.

The chain uses TRBV12-3 or TRBV12-4 and TRBJ2-1; TRBD1 is a possible D gene (6 bases). The J call may be wrong; the DNA end is better matched by TRBJ2-7. The CDR3 has 15 residues. This chain's CDR3 is CASRPTGKGYNEQYF. Here the CDR3 DNA reads TGTGCCAGCAGGCCTACAGGGAAAGGTTACAATGAGCAGTACTTC.

This sequence joins TRBV9 and TRBJ1-1; TRBD1 aligns across 7 bases. CDR3 size: 17 residues. CDR1 and CDR2 from the germline V gene are SGDLS and YYNGEE. Losses at the gene ends were 4 bases for V and 2 bases for J; bases not matched to a gene: 14. The chain's CDR3 is CASSPQGGTLTNTEAFF. CDR3 coding DNA: TGTGCCAGCAGCCCCCAGGGGGGGACACTGACCAACACTGAAGCTTTCTTT.

This chain uses TRBV7-2 with TRBJ2-3; 8 positions agree with TRBD2. V shed 5 bases and J 3 bases; nucleotides not matched to a gene: 13. Germline-derived CDR1 and CDR2 are SGHTA and FQGNSA. The CDR3 is 17 amino acids. The chain's CDR3 is CASSPGPRGGSTDTQYF. Here the CDR3 DNA reads TGTGCCAGCAGCCCCGGACCTCGGGGGGGCAGTACAGATACGCAGTATTTT.

This chain links TRBV4-2 with TRBJ1-4; 7 positions match TRBD1. This CDR3 is built from 16 residues. Germline trimming cut 3 bases from V and 0 bases from J; bases unmatched to any gene: 4. Germline V gene lookup returns CDR1 LGHNA and CDR2 YNFKEQ. The CDR3: CASSQGQLPTNEKLFF. In nucleotides, the CDR3 is TGTGCCAGCAGCCAGGGACAGCTTCCAACTAATGAAAAACTGTTTTTT.

About this clonotype itself: The junction does not match germline at one end; this may be a read error. This chain joins TRBV13 and TRBJ2-1; 9 bases align to TRBD2. The CDR3 sequence is 17 residues long. Germline values: CDR1 PRHDT, CDR2 FYEKMQ (reference sequence). The CDR3 spells CASSLDQAGGPLNEQSF. CDR3 in DNA: TGTGCCAGCAGCTTAGATCAGGCGGGGGGGCCCCTGAATGAGCAGTCCTTC.

V and J are TRBV7-2 and TRBJ2-1; 8 bases match TRBD1. CDR3 length: 15 residues. V shed 1 base, J shed 6 bases, and the junction held 5 bases outside the gene matches. Per the germline V gene, CDR1 is SGHTA and CDR2 is FQGNSA. CDR3 in amino acids: CASSLGETGGNEQFF. The CDR3 coding sequence is TGTGCCAGCAGCTTAGGGGAAACAGGGGGCAATGAGCAGTTCTTC.

This chain uses TRBV20-1 with TRBJ1-2, with D tentatively TRBD1 (6 bases). This CDR3 has 18 residues. V lost 6 bases, J lost 3 bases, and 29 bases lay in between. Germline V lookup: CDR1 DFQATT, CDR2 SNEGSKA (reference sequence). Here the CDR3 reads CSAHSGDTRSQSYYGYTF. CDR3 nucleotides: TGCAGTGCCCATTCGGGGGACACCCGGTCCCAGAGCTACTATGGCTACACCTTC.

This chain links TRBV20-1 with TRBJ1-2, with D possibly matching TRBD1 (5 bases). The CDR3 totals 12 residues. Germline lookup yields CDR1 DFQATT and CDR2 SNEGSKA (reference sequence). Deletions cut 3 bases from V and 8 bases from J, with 13 bases between. The DNA of the CDR3 is TGCAGTGCTAGCCTCACCCGGGGGGGCTACACCTTC. Translated, it gives CSASLTRGGYTF.

J is TRBJ2-2 and V is TRBV6-2 or TRBV6-3; 7 nucleotides line up with TRBD2. The CDR3 is 18 residues long. In germline, CDR1 is MNHEY, CDR2 SVGEGT. V trimming: 5 bases; J trimming: 3 bases; junction bases outside the gene matches: 15. Here the CDR3 reads CASSLLAGPGVHTGELFF. CDR3 DNA: TGTGCCAGCAGTCTATTAGCGGGCCCGGGCGTCCACACCGGGGAGCTGTTTTTT.

This clonotype is a singleton in its sample. This sequence joins TRBV4-1 and TRBJ1-1, with TRBD1 identical over 11 bases. CDR1 is MGHRA and CDR2 is YSYEKL in the germline V gene. The CDR3 extends over 17 amino acids. Losses at the gene ends were 4 bases for V and 1 base for J; bases not matched to a gene: 8. This CDR3 reads CASSPPGQGGKNTEAFF. DNA of the CDR3: TGCGCCAGCAGCCCTCCGGGACAGGGGGGAAAGAACACTGAAGCTTTCTTT.

The table lists this clonotype with a few counts. This may come from a read error, since a much larger clone is one base off. CDR3 region: CASSHVQGGAYNEQYF. The CDR3 DNA is TGCGCCAGCAGCCACGTTCAGGGGGGCGCCTACAATGAGCAGTACTTC. The rearrangement links TRBV4-3 to TRBJ2-1, with D possibly matching TRBD1 (7 bases). The DNA end lines up better with TRBJ2-7; the J call may be wrong. The CDR3 has 16 amino acids. The V gene's germline CDR1 is LGHNA and CDR2 YSLEER.

This chain connects TRBV20-1 to TRBJ1-1; no reliable D call. Germline CDR1 and CDR2: DFQATT and SNEGSKA (reference sequence). The CDR3 contains 16 residues. In DNA form, the CDR3 reads TGCATCGCTAGAGATTTCCGGAGGGCCGGGAACACTGAAGCTTTCTTT. Its protein product is CIARDFRRAGNTEAFF.

On this clonotype itself: A much larger clone differs from this one at a single base, so this may be a read error. The chain employs TRBV9 and TRBJ2-7; TRBD2 might be the D (6 bases). The germline V gene has CDR1 SGDLS and CDR2 YYNGEE. Between the trimmed V and J ends, which lost 6 bases and 4 bases, there was a span of 14 bases. CDR3 length: 13 amino acids. The CDR3 DNA sequence: TGTGCCAGCATCCCAGGGACTGAGTACGAGCAGTACTTC. As protein: CASIPGTEYEQYF.

For this clonotype: Germline is not matched at one junction end, which may reflect a read error. The chain joins TRBV5-6 to TRBJ1-1, with 8 bases that match TRBD1. Per germline, CDR1 SGHDT and CDR2 YYEEEE. There are 14 residues in the CDR3. This CDR3 is CAGRFGQGGTEAFF. The DNA of the CDR3 is TGTGCCGGCAGGTTCGGACAGGGCGGCACTGAAGCTTTCTTT. Drawing the rest from reference TRBV5-6 and TRBJ1-1, the complete variable domain is DAGVTQSPTHLIKTRGQQVTLRCSPKSGHDTVSWYQQALGQGPQFIFQYYEEEERQRGNFPDRFSGHQFPNYSSELNVNALLLGDSALYLCAGRFGQGGTEAFFGQGTRLTVV.

V usage is TRBV20-1 and J usage is TRBJ2-1; 9 nucleotides align to TRBD2. V lost 5 bases to trimming and J lost 5 bases; unmatched junction nucleotides: 4. Germline V gene data show CDR1 as DFQATT and CDR2 as SNEGSKA (reference sequence). The CDR3 runs 13 residues. CDR3 sequence reads: CSASGLADNEQFF. The CDR3 DNA sequence: TGCAGTGCTTCGGGACTAGCCGACAATGAGCAGTTCTTC.

This clonotype was seen only a few times. The chain has TRBV28 and TRBJ1-2; D unclear. Germline CDR1 reads MDHEN; CDR2 reads SYDVKM. The CDR3 is made up of 16 amino acids. V lost 4 bases, J lost 5 bases, and 20 bases lay in between. The CDR3 DNA follows: TGTGCCAGCAGTTCCCGGGGAGGGCTGAAGGGTTATGGCTACACCTTC. It specifies CASSSRGGLKGYGYTF.

About this clonotype: At one end, the junction sequence differs from germline, possibly due to a read error. The chain employs TRBV7-9 and TRBJ1-3; D call uncertain. Per germline, CDR1 SEHNR and CDR2 FQNEAQ (reference sequence). The CDR3 sequence is 12 residues long. In nucleotides, the CDR3 is TGTGCCAGCAGCCCCCTTGGAGACACCATATATTTT. This translates into CASSPLGDTIYF.

Only a few counts were recorded for this clonotype. This rearrangement joins TRBV9 to TRBJ2-1; 14 positions agree with TRBD2. The V segment lost 4 bases and the J segment 7 bases; nucleotides outside the gene matches: 10. This CDR3 has 17 amino acids. Per the germline V gene, CDR1 is SGDLS and CDR2 is YYNGEE. CDR3 DNA: TGTGCCAGCAGCCGGGGGACTAGCGGGGGCACCGTAAATGAGCAGTTCTTC. Its translation is CASSRGTSGGTVNEQFF. Full variable domain (remainder filled in from reference TRBV9 and TRBJ2-1): DSGVTQTPKHLITATGQRVTLRCSPRSGDLSVYWYQQSLDQGLQFLIQYYNGEERAKGNILERFSAQQFPDLHSELNLSSLELGDSALYFCASSRGTSGGTVNEQFFGPGTRLTVL.

This chain uses TRBV14 with TRBJ2-3; D remains ambiguous. Per germline, CDR1 SGHDN and CDR2 FVKESK. V shed 1 base and J shed 7 bases, with 15 bases lying between them. CDR3 length: 15 residues. The CDR3 is CASSQGASLSYTQYF. Here the CDR3 DNA reads TGTGCCAGCAGCCAAGGGGCCTCTTTATCATATACGCAGTATTTT.

The rearrangement joins TRBV7-2 to TRBJ1-5; D is undetermined. The V end was cut by 1 base, the J end by 2 bases, with 9 bases between. There are 15 residues in the CDR3. From germline, CDR1 is SGHTA and CDR2 FQGNSA. The CDR3 loop reads CASSLGRNRNQPQHF. DNA of the CDR3: TGTGCCAGCAGCTTAGGGCGCAATCGCAATCAGCCCCAGCATTTT.

This clonotype was recorded a few times. This chain uses TRBV4-1 with TRBJ1-2, with TRBD1 matching 7 bases. Losses at the gene ends were 0 bases for V and 0 bases for J; bases not matched to a gene: 4. Germline assignment: CDR1 MGHRA and CDR2 YSYEKL. CDR3 size: 16 residues. The CDR3 is CASSQERGQPNYGYTF. CDR3 DNA sequence: TGCGCCAGCAGCCAAGAGAGGGGGCAACCTAACTATGGCTACACCTTC.